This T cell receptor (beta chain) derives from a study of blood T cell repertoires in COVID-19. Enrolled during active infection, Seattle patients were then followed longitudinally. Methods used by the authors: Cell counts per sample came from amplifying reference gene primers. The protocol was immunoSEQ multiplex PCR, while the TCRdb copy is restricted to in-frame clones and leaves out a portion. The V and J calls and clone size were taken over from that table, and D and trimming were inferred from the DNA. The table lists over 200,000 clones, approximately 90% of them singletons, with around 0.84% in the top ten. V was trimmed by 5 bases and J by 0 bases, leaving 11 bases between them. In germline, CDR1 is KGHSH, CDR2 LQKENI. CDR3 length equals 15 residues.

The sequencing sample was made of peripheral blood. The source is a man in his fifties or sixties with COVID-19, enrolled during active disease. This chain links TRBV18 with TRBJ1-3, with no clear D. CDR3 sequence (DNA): TGTGCCAGCTCAGCTGCGGACTACTCTGGAAACACCATATATTTT. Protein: CASSAADYSGNTIYF.